Described below is a single T cell receptor (beta chain) sequence and its context. This sample is part of a study of cytomegalovirus exposure and HLA in healthy donors. The PCR used 60 Vbeta and 13 Jbeta primers. Assay: immunoSEQ multiplex PCR; the TCRdb copy retains only in-frame clones and omits some. The table includes around 120,000 clones, around 74% detected once. V gave up 2 bases and J gave up 8 bases, with 15 bases separating them. Germline CDR1 is ENHRY and CDR2 is SYGVKD. The CDR3 is 14 residues long. This clonotype was sampled from a man aged 55 to 70 in good health and CMV-seropositive. The rearrangement links TRBV10-3 to TRBJ1-2, with no clear D. Material: PBMCs. This CDR3 is CAISEGLNPEGYTF. The CDR3 region has the DNA TGTGCCATCAGTGAGGGACTCAACCCGGAGGGCTACACCTTC.